One and the same sample provided the 25 T cell receptor beta chains below, sequenced in a study of identical twins (dated by TCRdb to about 2016). The method was 5' RACE. Sequencing instrument: Illumina HiSeq 2000. TCRdb ran its own pipeline on the public reads, namely fastp trimming at Q25 and MiXCR clone calling, and kept in-frame beta chains. Rows are unified per CDR3 protein, each entry keeping the most common DNA and genes. The sample table contains hundreds of thousands of distinct CDR3 sequences; only one count was recorded for more than 6.5% of them. About 0.98% of the sample is held by the ten biggest clonotypes. This same sample was also taken into another study, of yellow fever vaccine responses in identical twins.

Sequencing input: PBMCs. Every receptor here comes from a woman aged 18-29 years in good health.

A few counts support this clonotype. The V call is TRBV7-9, the J call TRBJ2-7; D possibly corresponds to TRBD1 (5 bases). The CDR3 is made up of 11 amino acids. The V gene's germline CDR1 is SEHNR and CDR2 FQNEAQ (reference sequence). V was shortened by 1 base and J by 12 bases, with 10 bases between the two germline ends. The CDR3 spells CASSLGAGLYF. In DNA, the CDR3 is TGTGCCAGCAGCTTAGGGGCAGGGCTGTACTTC. Complete variable domain (other parts from reference TRBV7-9 and TRBJ2-7): DTGVSQNPRHKITKRGQNVTFRCDPISEHNRLYWYRQTLGQGPEFLTYFQNEAQLEKSRLLSDRFSAERPKGSFSTLEIQRTEQGDSAMYLCASSLGAGLYFGPGTRLTVT.

This clonotype has more than one count but fewer than ten. The V gene is TRBV7-9, the J gene TRBJ1-5, with D uncertain. Germline V gene lookup returns CDR1 SEHNR and CDR2 FQNEAQ (reference sequence). The CDR3 covers 13 residues. Trimming cost V 3 bases and J 11 bases, with 14 bases left between them. CDR3 amino acids: CASSFSGTETQHF. DNA for the CDR3: TGTGCCAGCAGCTTTAGTGGAACAGAGACCCAGCATTTT.

The V and J genes are TRBV11-1 and TRBJ2-7, with 10 bases lining up with TRBD1. The V and J ends lost 6 bases and 0 bases, in that order; junction bases with no gene match: 17. The CDR3 runs to 19 residues. From germline, CDR1 is SGHAT and CDR2 FQDESV (reference sequence). The CDR3 protein is CASRDSRDRGLRGSYEQYF. The DNA for the CDR3 is TGTGCCAGCAGAGACTCCCGGGACAGGGGTTTGCGAGGCTCCTACGAGCAGTACTTC.

V usage is TRBV20-1 and J usage is TRBJ2-1, with D possibly matching TRBD2 (6 bases). The CDR3 spans 15 residues. Germline V CDR1 and CDR2: DFQATT, SNEGSKA (reference sequence). Trimming took off 3 bases at V and 4 bases at J, with 16 bases between the two ends. The CDR3 bases are TGCAGTGCTAGGAGGCGGGACGGATGGTACAATGAGCAGTTCTTC. This gives the protein CSARRRDGWYNEQFF.

This chain links TRBV20-1 with TRBJ2-2, with D possibly called TRBD1 or TRBD2 (6 bases each). V shed 0 bases and J shed 4 bases, with 18 bases lying between them. This CDR3 has 17 residues. Germline V CDR1 and CDR2: DFQATT, SNEGSKA (reference sequence). This CDR3 is CSARDSQGGRPTGELFF. The CDR3 DNA reads as TGCAGTGCTAGAGATTCACAGGGAGGACGACCCACCGGGGAGCTGTTTTTT.

This clonotype was seen at least ten times. The chain uses TRBV29-1 and TRBJ2-5, with unresolved D. Looked up from germline, CDR1 is SQVTM and CDR2 is ANQGSEA. The CDR3 runs to 13 residues. The ends were cut back, 4 bases at V and 0 bases at J, with 9 bases in the middle. The CDR3 DNA is TGCAGCGTTGGTAGGGTAAACCAAGAGACCCAGTACTTC. Encoded protein: CSVGRVNQETQYF.

This clonotype was found a few times. The chain recombines TRBV2 with TRBJ1-5; D possibly corresponds to TRBD1 (5 bases). The CDR3 extends over 13 amino acids. V was cut by 8 bases and J by 2 bases, with 10 bases left in between. CDR1 and CDR2 from the germline V gene are SNHLY and FYNNEI. DNA of the CDR3: TGTGCCAGCGGGGGGAGGCGCAATCAGCCCCAGCATTTT. Protein sequence: CASGGRRNQPQHF. The full variable domain, with the rest looked up from reference TRBV2 and TRBJ1-5, is EPEVTQTPSHQVTQMGQEVILRCVPISNHLYFYWYRQILGQKVEFLVSFYNNEISEKSEIFDDQFSVERPDGSNFTLKIRSTKLEDSAMYFCASGGRRNQPQHFGDGTRLSIL.

This clonotype occurred a few times. The V gene is TRBV29-1, the J gene TRBJ2-1; no clear D gene. Germline V gene lookup returns CDR1 SQVTM and CDR2 ANQGSEA. Between the trimmed V and J ends, which lost 4 bases and 0 bases, there was a span of 7 bases. The CDR3 spans 13 residues. DNA for the CDR3: TGCAGCGTTGTCGGGTCCTCCTACAATGAGCAGTTCTTC. This encodes CSVVGSSYNEQFF.

Only a few counts were recorded for this clonotype. The chain joins TRBV5-5 to TRBJ1-4, with a possible D match to TRBD1 (6 bases). Germline V CDR1 and CDR2: SGHKS, YYEKEE (reference sequence). The CDR3 is made up of 15 amino acids. The V and J ends lost 2 bases and 5 bases respectively, with 13 bases between them. The CDR3 DNA reads as TGTGCCAGCAGCTTCGCGGACAGCATAAATGAAAAACTGTTTTTT. Translating it yields CASSFADSINEKLFF.

This clonotype occurred a few times. J is TRBJ2-2 and V is TRBV7-3; D may match TRBD1 or TRBD2 (6 bases each). The germline V and J ends were trimmed by 5 bases and 7 bases, with 14 bases remaining between them. Germline V gene data show CDR1 as SGHTA and CDR2 as FQGTGA. This CDR3 has 14 amino acids. The CDR3 DNA follows: TGTGCCAGCAGCCCAAGGGGGGAAATCGGGGAGCTGTTTTTT. Encoded protein: CASSPRGEIGELFF.

The chain uses TRBV11-2 and TRBJ2-3; 9 nucleotides match TRBD2. V dropped 1 base and J dropped 2; count of bases not matched to a gene: 16. This CDR3 comprises 20 residues. Germline loops: CDR1 SGHAT, CDR2 FQNNGV. CDR3 in amino acids: CASSLGWREGRWSFTDTQYF. The CDR3 nucleotides read TGTGCCAGCAGCTTAGGGTGGCGGGAGGGCCGTTGGAGCTTCACAGATACGCAGTATTTT.

CDR3 residues: CASSLVGPVGTDTQYF. DNA for the CDR3: TGTGCCAGCAGCTTAGTAGGTCCTGTGGGCACAGATACGCAGTATTTT. The chain is built from TRBV7-9 and TRBJ2-3, with no clear D. This CDR3 has 16 amino acids. The germline V gene has CDR1 SEHNR and CDR2 FQNEAQ (reference sequence). Trimming removed 1 base at V and 1 base at J, with 12 bases between.

In its sample, this clonotype was seen many times. V gene TRBV12-3 or TRBV12-4 combines with J gene TRBJ2-5; 9 bases fit TRBD1. V lost 5 bases and J lost 2; bases outside the gene matches: 0. This CDR3 has 13 residues. The CDR3 DNA reads TGTGCCAGCAGTGACAGGGGGCAAGAGACCCAGTACTTC. Translation: CASSDRGQETQYF.

This chain uses TRBV6-1 with TRBJ1-6; TRBD1 is a possible D gene (5 bases). The germline CDR1 and CDR2 sequences are MNHNS and SASEGT. There are 15 residues in the CDR3. Trimming removed 6 bases at V and 8 bases at J, with 17 bases between. For the CDR3, the DNA is TGTGCCAGCAGCACAGGCGGTTTAGGATATTCACCCCTCCACTTT. It yields the protein CASSTGGLGYSPLHF.

This clonotype was counted ten times or more. The chain joins TRBV3-1 to TRBJ2-7; 10 bases map to TRBD1. Germline CDR1 and CDR2: LGHDT and YNNKEL (reference sequence). The ends lost 5 bases at V and 3 bases at J; junction bases unmatched: 7. This CDR3 has 15 amino acids. DNA of the CDR3: TGTGCCAGCAGCACCCGGGACAGGGGACACTACGAGCAGTACTTC. Amino acid sequence: CASSTRDRGHYEQYF.

A word on this clonotype: A much more abundant neighbour one base away suggests this may be a read error. The J gene is TRBJ2-1, the V gene TRBV12-3 or TRBV12-4; D is uncertain. V was shortened by 6 bases and J by 4 bases, with 4 bases between the two germline ends. This CDR3 has 11 amino acids. CDR3 in DNA: TGTGCCAGCAGATATTACAATGAGCAGTTCTTC. Protein: CASRYYNEQFF.

This clonotype was seen more than once but under ten times. The CDR3 sequence: CASRQGWMNEQYF. The CDR3 coding sequence is TGTGCCAGTAGACAGGGCTGGATGAACGAGCAGTACTTC. V is TRBV21-1 and J is TRBJ2-7; TRBD1 reflects the table's D call only, with no check against the DNA. TRBV21-1 is flagged as a pseudogene. The CDR3 runs 13 residues.

This clonotype appeared many times. This chain links TRBV28 with TRBJ2-1; D assignment may be TRBD1 or TRBD2 (6 bases each). Germline CDR1 reads MDHEN; CDR2 reads SYDVKM. V dropped 2 bases and J dropped 12 bases, with 17 bases sitting between them. The CDR3 contains 14 residues. The CDR3 DNA follows: TGTGCCAGCAGTTTACGTGGCGGGACATATGGGCAGTTCTTC. Translated, it gives CASSLRGGTYGQFF.

This clonotype was counted ten times or more. The rearrangement links TRBV28 to TRBJ2-2; D gene ambiguous. The CDR3 is 11 residues long. V was pared by 7 bases and J by 5 bases, with 5 bases between. The germline gives CDR1 MDHEN, CDR2 SYDVKM. The CDR3 coding sequence is TGTGCCAGCAAACTAACCGGGGAGCTGTTTTTT. This gives the protein CASKLTGELFF.

In this sample, this clonotype turned up many times. V gene TRBV10-3 combines with J gene TRBJ2-3; 8 bases fit TRBD1. The CDR3 length is 14 residues. Germline CDR1 ENHRY, CDR2 SYGVKD. Germline trimming cut 6 bases from V and 2 bases from J; bases unmatched to any gene: 4. CDR3 bases: TGTGCCATCAGGGGGACAGGCCTCACAGATACGCAGTATTTT. It is translated as CAIRGTGLTDTQYF.

This clonotype was picked up a small number of times. This rearrangement joins TRBV9 to TRBJ2-1; no clear D gene. Germline CDR1 and CDR2: SGDLS and YYNGEE. Trimming took 2 bases from V and 4 from J, leaving 7 bases between them. This CDR3 spans 13 amino acids. The CDR3 DNA follows: TGTGCCAGCAGCGTCGGCCAGTACAATGAGCAGTTCTTC. As protein: CASSVGQYNEQFF.

This clonotype has a handful of counts. The rearrangement uses TRBV11-1 and TRBJ2-7, with 9 bases lining up with TRBD2. Germline CDR1 is SGHAT and CDR2 is FQDESV (reference sequence). The CDR3 covers 18 residues. Trimming at V came to 1 base and at J to 6 bases, leaving 16 bases not matched to a gene. In DNA form, the CDR3 reads TGTGCCAGCAGCTTAGTTGGGACTAGCAGGTCCGGTGTCGGCGAGCAGTACTTC. Amino acid sequence: CASSLVGTSRSGVGEQYF.

The chain combines TRBV9 with TRBJ2-4; D is possibly TRBD1 (6 bases). This CDR3 region has 14 residues. V was clipped by 3 bases and J by 0 bases, with 7 bases between them. Per the germline V gene, CDR1 is SGDLS and CDR2 is YYNGEE. CDR3 region: CASSATGAKNIQYF. The CDR3 DNA reads TGTGCCAGCAGCGCGACAGGAGCCAAAAACATTCAGTACTTC.

This clonotype was counted ten times or more. The chain employs TRBV12-3 or TRBV12-4 and TRBJ2-4, with 8 bases matching TRBD1. J lost 6 bases, V lost 6 bases, and 4 bases had no gene match. The CDR3 covers 13 residues. The CDR3 DNA is TGTGCCAGCAGCCTGGGACAGGCAAACATTCAGTACTTC. Translating it yields CASSLGQANIQYF.

This clonotype occurred a few times. The chain links TRBV7-8 to TRBJ2-1, with 13 bases fitting TRBD2. The CDR3 loop spans 20 amino acids. The trim removed 3 bases at V and 3 bases at J, leaving 14 bases unmatched. Per germline, CDR1 SGHVS and CDR2 FQNEAQ. As DNA, the CDR3 is TGTGCCAGCAGCTTTCGGACTAGCGGGGGCCCTATCCTCTACTACAATGAGCAGTTCTTC. Its protein is CASSFRTSGGPILYYNEQFF.